This T cell receptor beta chain was identified during a study of T cells in Graves' hyperthyroidism and ophthalmopathy. General study points: Ophthalmopathy cases were set apart from stable hyperthyroidism by a 13 V-J model. Blood also held most thyroid clonotypes expanded beyond 0.001.

Points on this clonotype: As yet, its antigen is unknown.

Using RNA transcripts as the source, TCR beta CDR3 regions were amplified. TCR CDR3 regions were first amplified by RT-PCR with HTBI primers. TCRdb itself ran the multiplex PCR reads through MiXCR, one entry per CDR3 protein. The data hold about 710,000 distinct CDR3 sequences, with less than 20% observed a single time. Patients aged 18 to 65 had newly diagnosed hyperthyroidism of under 2 months' duration. Diagnosis rested on symptoms, serum thyroxine and TRAb, thyroid ultrasound, and orbital computed tomography. This CDR3 has 15 residues. The V end was cut by 5 bases, the J end by 2 bases, with 15 bases between. CDR1 is MNHNS, CDR2 SASEGT, per germline.

The J gene is TRBJ1-1, the V gene TRBV6-1, with a weak D call TRBD1 (5 bases). This clonotype originated in a man younger than 30 with Graves' hyperthyroidism. Sequenced: blood. The CDR3 region has the DNA TGTGCCAGCAGTAAATCGCGGGACGGCAACACTGAAGCTTTCTTT. The encoded protein is CASSKSRDGNTEAFF.